One TCR beta chain is described in this entry. The antigen is not known. The ends lost 6 bases at V and 2 bases at J; junction bases unmatched: 9. The CDR3 has 15 residues. Germline loops: CDR1 SGHRS, CDR2 YFSETQ. This entry is derived from a study of cytomegalovirus exposure and HLA in healthy donors. The study ran its PCR with 60 Vbeta and 13 Jbeta primers. The protocol was immunoSEQ multiplex PCR, while the TCRdb copy is restricted to in-frame clones and leaves out a portion. The sample yields around 150,000 clones, 60% to 85% seen once. Findings and limits, study-wide: Reportedly, TCR beta sequences accurately predicted HLA-A and HLA-B alleles in most subjects. Most TCR sequences were rare, but some public TCRs occurred in many donors.

J is TRBJ2-7 and V is TRBV5-1, with 9 bases aligning to TRBD1. The specimen sequenced was PBMCs. The clonotype comes from a female donor in good health and CMV-seropositive. CDR3 in DNA: TGCGCCAGCACACGTACAGGGGGCGCCGCCTACGAGCAGTACTTC. Translation gives CASTRTGGAAYEQYF. The whole variable domain, remainder taken from reference TRBV5-1 and TRBJ2-7, is KAGVTQTPRYLIKTRGQQVTLSCSPISGHRSVSWYQQTPGQGLQFLFEYFSETQRNKGNFPGRFSGRQFSNSRSEMNVSTLELGDSALYLCASTRTGGAAYEQYFGPGTRLTVT.